This T cell receptor beta chain was captured by sequencing in a study of identical twins. There are a few counts of this clonotype. The antigen is not known. Study findings and constraints: Insertions were reduced in abundant cord blood beta clonotypes but not in memory repertoires. Out-of-frame sharing of TCR alpha in monozygotic twins was underestimated by models.

One entry per CDR3 protein results from TCRdb running MiXCR on the 5' RACE reads. This sample has more than 600,000 distinct CDR3 sequences; roughly 18% occur once, and the top ten carry under 15%. These data were likewise used in another study, on T cells expressing NK-cell markers. This second study says: Seven sequenced donors out of eight were HCMV-seropositive, one seronegative.

What was sequenced was PBMCs. This receptor was obtained from a woman in her late teens or twenties in good health.

The CDR3 spells CASRPSAGGPSSYNEQFF. The CDR3 DNA reads TGTGCCAGCAGGCCCTCAGCGGGGGGCCCCAGCTCCTACAATGAGCAGTTCTTC. This sequence joins TRBV12-3 or TRBV12-4 and TRBJ2-1; 9 nucleotides line up with TRBD2. CDR3 length equals 18 residues. Trimming took 6 bases from V and 0 from J; bases not matched to a gene: 12.